The 7 T cell receptor beta chains below were found in one sample sequenced in a study of blood T cell repertoires in COVID-19. The method was immunoSEQ multiplex PCR; TCRdb's version includes in-frame clones alone and lacks a portion of them. The sample lists around 65,000 clones, about 81% occurring once. Sequencing was carried out using peripheral blood. The receptors originated from a human donor in a cohort sampled during active COVID-19.

The rearrangement links TRBV28 to TRBJ2-1; D is possibly TRBD2 (6 bases). This CDR3 is 18 amino acids long. Trimming took 3 bases from V and 6 from J, leaving 24 bases between them. Germline loops: CDR1 MDHEN, CDR2 SYDVKM. The CDR3 DNA is TGTGCCAGCAGTTTTCGTACCCGGGACTCCACGACAATCAATGAGCAGTTCTTC. It codes for CASSFRTRDSTTINEQFF.

CDR3: CASSLAGRGQVYSYEQYF. CDR3 nucleotides: TGTGCCAGCAGCTTAGCAGGTCGGGGACAGGTGTACTCCTACGAGCAGTACTTC. The chain links TRBV7-2 to TRBJ2-7; 8 positions match TRBD1. J gave up 0 bases and V 0 bases, and 10 bases lay outside the gene matches. Germline values: CDR1 SGHTA, CDR2 FQGNSA. The CDR3 loop spans 18 amino acids.

The chain is built from TRBV19 and TRBJ2-5, with D maybe TRBD1 (5 bases). Germline CDR1 is LNHDA and CDR2 is SQIVND (reference sequence). Deletions cut 4 bases from V and 4 bases from J, with 10 bases between. This CDR3 has 13 residues. The CDR3 loop is CASSTSQGETQYF. As DNA, the CDR3 is TGTGCCAGTAGTACCTCGCAGGGAGAGACCCAGTACTTC.

The gene calls are TRBV10-3 and TRBJ2-5, with D perhaps TRBD2 (5 bases). Germline loops: CDR1 ENHRY, CDR2 SYGVKD. Trimming stripped 5 bases from V and 5 bases from J, with 12 bases between. This CDR3 spans 13 amino acids. CDR3 nucleotide sequence: TGTGCCATCAGTCGGGGAGAACGGGAGACCCAGTACTTC. Amino acids: CAISRGERETQYF.

The rearrangement links TRBV7-2 to TRBJ1-3; D gene uncertain. The CDR3 loop spans 13 amino acids. Per the germline V gene, CDR1 is SGHTA and CDR2 is FQGNSA. The V end was cut by 7 bases, the J end by 2 bases, with 9 bases between. The CDR3 here is CASNSPPGNTIYF. CDR3 in DNA: TGTGCCAGCAACTCCCCGCCTGGAAACACCATATATTTT.

This clone was seen only once. The chain couples TRBV6-5 to TRBJ1-2; TRBD1 matches at 7 bases. V gave up 7 bases and J gave up 4 bases; unmatched junction bases: 3. Germline CDR1 is MNHEY and CDR2 is SVGAGI. CDR3 length: 12 residues. Here the CDR3 reads CASTDRFYGYTF. CDR3 DNA sequence: TGTGCCAGCACGGACAGGTTCTATGGCTACACCTTC.

The chain combines TRBV5-1 with TRBJ2-7; the D gene is possibly TRBD1 (5 bases). Germline-derived CDR1 and CDR2 are SGHRS and YFSETQ. CDR3 length: 14 amino acids. V was cut by 0 bases and J by 2 bases, with 9 bases left in between. The CDR3, as DNA: TGCGCCAGCAGCTTGGGGACGGACACCTACGAGCAGTACTTC. Protein: CASSLGTDTYEQYF.